This T cell receptor (beta chain) stems from a study of T cell responses to AZD1222 COVID-19 vaccine. Study context: The analysis combined second doses at about 4 or about 12 weeks.

Generated by immunoSEQ multiplex PCR, the TCRdb table keeps only in-frame clones and is missing some. Of roughly 150,000 clones listed, around 90% were seen once; the top ten hold about 1.5%. The CDR3 extends over 14 amino acids. The J segment lost 6 bases and the V segment lost 10 bases, leaving 10 bases of the junction unmatched. Germline V lookup: CDR1 MDHEN, CDR2 SYDVKM. J is TRBJ1-5 and V is TRBV28; TRBD1 aligns across 9 bases. The sequence came from an adult in good health. The sample consisted of peripheral blood, taken on day 0 of AZD1222 vaccination. CDR3 bases: TGTGCCACCTCGGACAGGGGAGATTTTCAGCCCCAGCATTTT. The encoded protein is CATSDRGDFQPQHF.